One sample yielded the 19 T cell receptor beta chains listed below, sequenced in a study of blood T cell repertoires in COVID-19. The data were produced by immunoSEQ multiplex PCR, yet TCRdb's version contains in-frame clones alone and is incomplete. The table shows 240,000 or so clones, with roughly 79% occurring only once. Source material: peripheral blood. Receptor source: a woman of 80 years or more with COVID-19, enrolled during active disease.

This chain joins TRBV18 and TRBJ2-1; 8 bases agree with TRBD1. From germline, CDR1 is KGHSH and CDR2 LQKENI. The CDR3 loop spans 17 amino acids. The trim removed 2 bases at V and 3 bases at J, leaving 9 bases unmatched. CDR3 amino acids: CASSPRALGTGYNEQFF. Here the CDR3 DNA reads TGTGCCAGCTCACCAAGGGCTCTCGGGACAGGCTACAATGAGCAGTTCTTC.

DNA of the CDR3: TGTGCCACCAGCAGAGACAGGGGGTCTAATGAAAAACTGTTTTTT. Residues: CATSRDRGSNEKLFF. The chain employs TRBV15 and TRBJ1-4; 7 bases match TRBD1. There are 15 residues in the CDR3. V gave up 0 bases and J gave up 3 bases; unmatched junction bases: 1. Germline CDR1 is LNHNV and CDR2 is YYDKDF (reference sequence).

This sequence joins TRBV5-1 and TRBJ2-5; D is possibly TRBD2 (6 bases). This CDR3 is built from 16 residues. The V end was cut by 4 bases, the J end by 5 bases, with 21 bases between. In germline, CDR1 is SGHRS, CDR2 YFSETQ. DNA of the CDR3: TGCGCCAGCAGCGGCCCCGGGAGAGCCCCATTGGAGACCCAGTACTTC. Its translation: CASSGPGRAPLETQYF.

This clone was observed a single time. The CDR3 coding sequence is TGTGCCACCAGTGGCGGAGCGGGAGGATCAGATACGCAGTATTTT. Residues: CATSGGAGGSDTQYF. The chain combines TRBV24-1 with TRBJ2-3; the match to TRBD2 covers 9 bases. The ends lost 5 bases at V and 4 bases at J; junction bases unmatched: 6. The CDR3 extends over 15 amino acids. CDR1 is KGHDR, CDR2 SFDVKD, per germline.

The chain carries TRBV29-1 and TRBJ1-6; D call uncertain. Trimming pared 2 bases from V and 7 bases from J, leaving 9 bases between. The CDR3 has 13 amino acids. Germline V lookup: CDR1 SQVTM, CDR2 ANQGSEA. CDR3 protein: CSVELTPNSPLHF. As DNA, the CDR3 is TGCAGCGTTGAACTGACACCCAATTCACCCCTCCACTTT.

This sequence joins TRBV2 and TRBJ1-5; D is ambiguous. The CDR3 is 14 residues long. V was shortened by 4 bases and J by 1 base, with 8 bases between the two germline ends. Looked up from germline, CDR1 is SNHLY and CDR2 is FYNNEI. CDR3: CASSAKPSNQPQHF. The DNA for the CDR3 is TGTGCCAGCAGTGCTAAACCGAGCAATCAGCCCCAGCATTTT.

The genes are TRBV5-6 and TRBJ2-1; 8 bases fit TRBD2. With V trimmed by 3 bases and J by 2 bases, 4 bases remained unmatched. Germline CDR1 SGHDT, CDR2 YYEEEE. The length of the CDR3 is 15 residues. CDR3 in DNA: TGTGCCAGCAGCTATGCGGGGGGACCCTACAATGAGCAGTTCTTC. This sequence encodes CASSYAGGPYNEQFF.

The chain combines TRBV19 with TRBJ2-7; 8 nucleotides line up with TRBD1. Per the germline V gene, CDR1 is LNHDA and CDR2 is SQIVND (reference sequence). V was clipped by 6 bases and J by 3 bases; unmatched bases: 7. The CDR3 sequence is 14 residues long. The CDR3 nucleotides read TGTGCCAGTAGGGTGGACAGGGCAGGCTACGAGCAGTACTTC. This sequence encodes CASRVDRAGYEQYF.

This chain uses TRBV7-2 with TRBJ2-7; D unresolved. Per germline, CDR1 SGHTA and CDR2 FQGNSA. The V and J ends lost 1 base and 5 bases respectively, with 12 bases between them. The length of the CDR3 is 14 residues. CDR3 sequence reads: CASSLVAQYDEQYF. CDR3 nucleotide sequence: TGTGCCAGCAGCTTAGTCGCACAGTACGACGAGCAGTACTTC.

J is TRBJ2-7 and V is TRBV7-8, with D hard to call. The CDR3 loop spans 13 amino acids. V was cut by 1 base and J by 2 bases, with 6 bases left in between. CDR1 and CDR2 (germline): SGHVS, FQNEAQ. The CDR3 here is CASSLEEAYEQYF. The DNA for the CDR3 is TGTGCCAGCAGCTTAGAAGAGGCCTACGAGCAGTACTTC. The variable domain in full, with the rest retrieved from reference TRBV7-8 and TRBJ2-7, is GAGVSQSPRYKVAKRGQDVALRCDPISGHVSLFWYQQALGQGPEFLTYFQNEAQLDKSGLPSDRFFAERPEGSVSTLKIQRTQQEDSAVYLCASSLEEAYEQYFGPGTRLTVT.

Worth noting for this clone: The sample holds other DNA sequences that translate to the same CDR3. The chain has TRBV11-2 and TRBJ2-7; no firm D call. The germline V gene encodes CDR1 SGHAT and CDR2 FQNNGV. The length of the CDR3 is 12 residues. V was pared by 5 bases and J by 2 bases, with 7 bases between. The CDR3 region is CASSTSTYEQYF. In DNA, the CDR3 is TGTGCCAGCAGCACCAGTACCTACGAGCAGTACTTC.

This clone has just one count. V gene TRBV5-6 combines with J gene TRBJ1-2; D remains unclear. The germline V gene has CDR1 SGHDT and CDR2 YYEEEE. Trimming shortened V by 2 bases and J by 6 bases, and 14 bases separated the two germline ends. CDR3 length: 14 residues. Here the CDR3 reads CASSFPIARNGYTF. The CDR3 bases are TGTGCCAGCAGCTTCCCCATAGCTCGGAATGGCTACACCTTC.

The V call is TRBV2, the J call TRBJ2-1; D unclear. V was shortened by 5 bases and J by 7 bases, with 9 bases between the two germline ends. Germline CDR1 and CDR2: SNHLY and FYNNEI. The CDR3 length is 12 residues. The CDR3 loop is CASSYSRNEQFF. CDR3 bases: TGTGCCAGCAGTTACTCGCGGAATGAGCAGTTCTTC.

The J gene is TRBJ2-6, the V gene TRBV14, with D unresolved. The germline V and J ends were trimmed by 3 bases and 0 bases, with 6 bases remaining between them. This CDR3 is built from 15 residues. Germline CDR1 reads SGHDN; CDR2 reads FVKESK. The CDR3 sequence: CASSHPGSGANVLTF. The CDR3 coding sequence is TGTGCCAGCAGCCATCCGGGCTCTGGGGCCAACGTCCTGACTTTC. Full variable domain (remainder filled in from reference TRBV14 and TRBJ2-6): EAGVTQFPSHSVIEKGQTVTLRCDPISGHDNLYWYRRVMGKEIKFLLHFVKESKQDESGMPNNRFLAERTGGTYSTLKVQPAELEDSGVYFCASSHPGSGANVLTFGAGSRLTVL.

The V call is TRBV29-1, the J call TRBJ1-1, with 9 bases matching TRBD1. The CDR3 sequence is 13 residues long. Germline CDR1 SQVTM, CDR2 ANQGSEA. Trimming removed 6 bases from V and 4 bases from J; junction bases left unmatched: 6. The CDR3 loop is CSVRTGVGTEAFF. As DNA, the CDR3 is TGCAGCGTCCGGACAGGGGTAGGCACTGAAGCTTTCTTT.

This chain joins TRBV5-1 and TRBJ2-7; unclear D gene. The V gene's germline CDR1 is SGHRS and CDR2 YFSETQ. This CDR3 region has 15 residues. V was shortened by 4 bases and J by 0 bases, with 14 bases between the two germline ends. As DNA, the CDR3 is TGCGCCAGCAGCCGGTTAGACACCAGCTCCTACGAGCAGTACTTC. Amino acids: CASSRLDTSSYEQYF.

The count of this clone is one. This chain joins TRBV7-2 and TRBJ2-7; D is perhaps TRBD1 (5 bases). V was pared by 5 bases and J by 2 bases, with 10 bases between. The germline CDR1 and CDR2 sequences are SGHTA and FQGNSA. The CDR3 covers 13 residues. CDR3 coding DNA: TGTGCCAGCAGCCCACAGGTTACCTACGAGCAGTACTTC. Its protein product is CASSPQVTYEQYF.

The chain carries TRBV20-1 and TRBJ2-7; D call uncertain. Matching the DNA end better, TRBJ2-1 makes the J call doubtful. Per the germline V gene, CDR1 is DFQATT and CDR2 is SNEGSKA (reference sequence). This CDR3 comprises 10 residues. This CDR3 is CSARLGQQFF. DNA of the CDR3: TGCAGTGCTAGATTAGGACAGCAGTTCTTC.

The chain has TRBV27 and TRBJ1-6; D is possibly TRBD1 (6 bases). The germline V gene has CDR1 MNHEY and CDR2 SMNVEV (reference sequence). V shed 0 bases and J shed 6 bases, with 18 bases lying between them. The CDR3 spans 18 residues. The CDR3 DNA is TGTGCCAGCAGTTTATCCGTCCCCGGGACAACGATTAATTCACCCCTCCACTTT. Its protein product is CASSLSVPGTTINSPLHF.